A single sample is the source of the 14 T cell receptor beta chains below, sequenced in a study of blood T cell repertoires in COVID-19. Repertoires were generated with immunoSEQ multiplex PCR, while TCRdb's copy carries only in-frame clones and drops some. The table has about 220,000 clones, 82% seen once; the top ten hold 3.5% to 4%. The specimen sequenced was peripheral blood. These receptors came from an elderly woman with acute or convalescent COVID-19.

This clone has only one observation. The CDR3 DNA reads TGTGCCAGCAGTTTTTGGGACCGGGACAGGCTGACCTTC. Residues: CASSFWDRDRLTF. The chain has TRBV12-3 or TRBV12-4 and TRBJ1-2; 8 bases are shared with TRBD1. The ends lost 3 bases at V and 14 bases at J; junction bases unmatched: 11. This CDR3 has 13 amino acids.

This clone has a handful of counts. The V call is TRBV13, the J call TRBJ2-3; D possibly corresponds to TRBD1 (5 bases). The CDR3 consists of 16 residues. The germline gives CDR1 PRHDT, CDR2 FYEKMQ (reference sequence). With 3 bases removed from V and 0 bases from J, the gap between germline ends came to 13 bases. In nucleotides, the CDR3 is TGTGCCAGCAGCTTCTCAGGGCAGCGAAGCACAGATACGCAGTATTTT. Translating it yields CASSFSGQRSTDTQYF.

About this clone itself: Since no conserved phenylalanine or tryptophan closes the CDR3, a read error is the likely cause. The DNA is left out, because the CDR3 cannot be placed on it with certainty; the CDR3 is given as TCRdb lists it. V usage is TRBV9 and J usage is TRBJ2-7; the table calls TRBD1, which could not be checked here. The CDR3 sequence runs 13 residues, both termini included. From germline, CDR1 is SGDLS and CDR2 YYNGEE. The CDR3 is CASSVGYGPAGLG.

The gene calls are TRBV6-5 and TRBJ2-5; TRBD2 agrees at 10 bases. There are 16 residues in the CDR3. The V segment lost 2 bases and the J segment 7 bases; nucleotides outside the gene matches: 10. Per the germline V gene, CDR1 is MNHEY and CDR2 is SVGAGI. The CDR3 here is CASSYGGSGGHGTQYF. In nucleotides, the CDR3 is TGTGCCAGCAGTTACGGGGGTAGCGGGGGGCACGGGACCCAGTACTTC.

J is TRBJ1-5 and V is TRBV9; D might be TRBD1 (5 bases). CDR3 length: 18 residues. CDR1 is SGDLS, CDR2 YYNGEE, per germline. V lost 0 bases, J lost 5 bases, and 21 bases lay in between. CDR3 protein: CASSVVYFPGLTYQPQHF. The CDR3 DNA follows: TGTGCCAGCAGCGTAGTGTACTTCCCGGGACTCACTTATCAGCCCCAGCATTTT.

The rearrangement uses TRBV11-3 and TRBJ2-3; D perhaps matches TRBD2 (5 bases). This CDR3 region has 16 residues. The V and J ends lost 5 bases and 0 bases respectively, with 15 bases between them. Per the germline V gene, CDR1 is SGHNT and CDR2 is YENEEA. CDR3 DNA sequence: TGTGCCAGCAGCGCCTTTAGCGTCACTAGCACAGATACGCAGTATTTT. Translated: CASSAFSVTSTDTQYF.

The chain combines TRBV14 with TRBJ1-3, with 9 bases matching TRBD1. The CDR3 spans 16 residues. The junction had 6 bases not matched to a gene; V was cut back by 4 bases and J by 2 bases. Germline V gene sequence: CDR1 SGHDN, CDR2 FVKESK. CDR3 in amino acids: CASSPGQGSAGNTIYF. CDR3 coding DNA: TGTGCCAGCAGCCCGGGACAGGGATCGGCTGGAAACACCATATATTTT.

The V call is TRBV2, the J call TRBJ1-1; possibly TRBD1 for D (5 bases). The CDR3 spans 13 residues. V was trimmed by 8 bases and J by 3 bases, leaving 13 bases between them. Germline loops: CDR1 SNHLY, CDR2 FYNNEI. CDR3 in DNA: TGTGCCAGCGGAGGGGAGGCGGACACTGAAGCTTTCTTT. It specifies CASGGEADTEAFF.

This clone occurred a few times. This chain connects TRBV7-8 to TRBJ2-1; 9 bases align to TRBD2. The germline V gene has CDR1 SGHVS and CDR2 FQNEAQ. Trimming removed 5 bases from V and 6 bases from J; junction bases left unmatched: 11. This CDR3 contains 16 residues. CDR3 in amino acids: CASSPRLADGSNEQFF. The CDR3 DNA follows: TGTGCCAGCAGCCCCAGACTAGCGGACGGATCCAATGAGCAGTTCTTC.

Of note for this clone: This CDR3 fails to terminate in the conserved phenylalanine or tryptophan, so it likely reflects a read error. Because the CDR3's place on the DNA is in doubt, the DNA is left out and the CDR3 is given as listed by TCRdb. The chain's CDR3 is CASRPSGTSGGAVL. The gene calls are TRBV28 and TRBJ2-7; TRBD2, the table's D call, was not compared with the DNA. Germline CDR1 MDHEN, CDR2 SYDVKM. The CDR3 spans 14 residues, counting both ends.

The genes are TRBV2 and TRBJ1-1, with 7 nucleotides matching TRBD1. CDR3 length: 13 residues. Germline values: CDR1 SNHLY, CDR2 FYNNEI. The V and J ends lost 7 bases and 1 base, in that order; junction bases with no gene match: 3. The CDR3 spells CASTGQSNTEAFF. The CDR3 DNA sequence: TGTGCCAGCACGGGACAGTCGAACACTGAAGCTTTCTTT.

The rearrangement joins TRBV5-1 to TRBJ1-1; TRBD1 is a possible D gene (5 bases). There are 14 residues in the CDR3. Per germline, CDR1 SGHRS and CDR2 YFSETQ. V was cut by 3 bases and J by 4 bases, with 13 bases left in between. The CDR3 DNA is TGCGCCAGCAGCTCCGGCGACAGAATCACTGAAGCTTTCTTT. This encodes CASSSGDRITEAFF.

The rearrangement links TRBV3-1 (or the pseudogene TRBV3-2) to TRBJ1-4, with 8 positions matching TRBD1. The J segment lost 7 bases and the V segment lost 5 bases, leaving 15 bases of the junction unmatched. Germline V gives CDR1 LGHDT, CDR2 YNNKEL (reference sequence). The CDR3 is made up of 17 amino acids. CDR3 in DNA: TGTGCCAGCAGCACCGACAGGGGCACACCTAAGAGTGAAAAACTGTTTTTT. Amino acid sequence: CASSTDRGTPKSEKLFF.

This clone was detected only a few times. V and J are TRBV28 and TRBJ1-2, with D unresolved. Trimming cost V 3 bases and J 2 bases, with 10 bases left between them. The CDR3 contains 14 residues. Germline CDR1 reads MDHEN; CDR2 reads SYDVKM. Here the CDR3 DNA reads TGTGCCAGCAGTTTCGACGACGGGAACTATGGCTACACCTTC. Protein sequence: CASSFDDGNYGYTF.